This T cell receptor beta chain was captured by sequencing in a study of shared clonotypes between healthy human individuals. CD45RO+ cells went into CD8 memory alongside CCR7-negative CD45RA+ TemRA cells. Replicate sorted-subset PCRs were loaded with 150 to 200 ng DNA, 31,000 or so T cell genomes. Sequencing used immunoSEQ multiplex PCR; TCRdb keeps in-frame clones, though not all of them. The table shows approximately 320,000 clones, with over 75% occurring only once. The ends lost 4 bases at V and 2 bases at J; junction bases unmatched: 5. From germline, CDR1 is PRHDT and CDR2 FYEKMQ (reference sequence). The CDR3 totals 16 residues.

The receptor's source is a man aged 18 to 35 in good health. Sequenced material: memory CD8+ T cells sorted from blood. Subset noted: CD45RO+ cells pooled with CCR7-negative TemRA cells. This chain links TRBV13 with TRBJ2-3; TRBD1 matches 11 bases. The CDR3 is CASSSKDRGLTDTQYF. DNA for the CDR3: TGTGCCAGCAGCTCGAAGGACAGGGGGCTCACAGATACGCAGTATTTT.